The 9 T cell receptor beta chains below come from one sample, sequenced in a study of OX40 agonist ivuxolimab in advanced cancers. Library prep was done by the immunoSEQ multiplex PCR assay. The immuneACCESS repertoire file appears here via TCRdb, limited to in-frame rearrangements. These files lack a portion of the clones; in checked studies, under half of the deficit traces to unresolved V genes, and the cause of the others is not known. Within this sample are tens of thousands of clones, with around nine tenths of them counted one time only. The ten most abundant clones make up approximately 0.38% of the sample. Sequencing was performed on CD4+ or CD8+ T cells sorted from blood, taken in a trial of the OX40 agonist ivuxolimab. Receptors originate from an adult with an advanced solid tumor such as melanoma, head and neck, liver or kidney cancer.

V usage is TRBV19 and J usage is TRBJ1-5; 11 positions agree with TRBD1. CDR3 length equals 16 residues. Germline V gene data show CDR1 as LNHDA and CDR2 as SQIVND (reference sequence). Unmatched junction bases numbered 7, after V lost 6 bases and J lost 3 bases. The CDR3 spells CASSTDRGLVNQPQHF. The DNA of the CDR3 is TGTGCCAGTAGCACGGACAGGGGGCTCGTCAATCAGCCCCAGCATTTT.

The chain recombines TRBV5-1 with TRBJ2-1, with TRBD2 identical over 12 bases. CDR3 length: 17 amino acids. Germline loops: CDR1 SGHRS, CDR2 YFSETQ. V was clipped by 2 bases and J by 1 base; unmatched bases: 4. Here the CDR3 DNA reads TGCGCCAGCAGCTTAGAAGGACTAGCGGGATCCTACAATGAGCAGTTCTTC. It translates to CASSLEGLAGSYNEQFF.

V is TRBV5-1 and J is TRBJ2-2; TRBD1 is a possible D gene (6 bases). The CDR3 loop spans 16 amino acids. V dropped 2 bases and J dropped 5 bases, with 16 bases sitting between them. Germline-derived CDR1 and CDR2 are SGHRS and YFSETQ. Here the CDR3 reads CASSLPTGPMTGELFF. Here the CDR3 DNA reads TGCGCCAGCAGCTTACCGACAGGTCCAATGACCGGGGAGCTGTTTTTT.

The chain joins TRBV27 to TRBJ2-1; the match to TRBD2 covers 8 bases. From germline, CDR1 is MNHEY and CDR2 SMNVEV (reference sequence). This CDR3 is 14 amino acids long. With V trimmed by 10 bases and J by 12 bases, 17 bases remained unmatched. The CDR3 DNA sequence: TGTGCCACCAAAATATCGGGAGGGAATCTCGGGCAGTTCTTC. It codes for CATKISGGNLGQFF.

V is TRBV7-9 and J is TRBJ1-6, with 9 bases lining up with TRBD1. CDR1 is SEHNR and CDR2 is FQNEAQ in the germline V gene (reference sequence). V lost 2 bases to trimming and J lost 7 bases; unmatched junction nucleotides: 6. The CDR3 has 16 amino acids. This CDR3 reads CASSLTGGARNSPLHF. The CDR3 bases are TGTGCCAGCAGCTTAACAGGGGGCGCGAGAAATTCACCCCTCCACTTT.

This chain joins TRBV13 and TRBJ2-5; TRBD1 or TRBD2 may be the D gene (5 bases each). CDR3 length: 14 residues. CDR1 and CDR2 (germline): PRHDT, FYEKMQ (reference sequence). V lost 5 bases to trimming and J lost 2 bases, with 12 bases between them. In nucleotides, the CDR3 is TGTGCCAGCAGCAACCGGGGACCTCAAGAGACCCAGTACTTC. Translation: CASSNRGPQETQYF.

This chain connects TRBV2 to TRBJ2-7; D unresolved. This CDR3 has 15 amino acids. Trimming cost V 5 bases and J 0 bases, with 14 bases left between them. Germline assignment: CDR1 SNHLY and CDR2 FYNNEI. The CDR3, as DNA: TGTGCCAGCAGTCCAGGACGGATCGACTCCTACGAGCAGTACTTC. Protein: CASSPGRIDSYEQYF.

The rearrangement links TRBV11-3 to TRBJ1-2, with D hard to call. This CDR3 region has 13 residues. CDR1 is SGHNT, CDR2 YENEEA, per germline. Between the trimmed V and J ends, which lost 1 base and 7 bases, there was a span of 10 bases. The CDR3 region is CASSLGGSGGYTF. The CDR3 region has the DNA TGTGCCAGCAGCTTAGGAGGGTCTGGTGGCTACACCTTC.

J is TRBJ1-5 and V is TRBV6-1, with 8 bases matching TRBD1. V trimming: 9 bases; J trimming: 0 bases; junction bases outside the gene matches: 7. Germline V gives CDR1 MNHNS, CDR2 SASEGT. The CDR3 runs to 15 residues. CDR3 in DNA: TGTGCCAGTAGACAGGGGATCGTTAGCAATCAGCCCCAGCATTTT. It yields the protein CASRQGIVSNQPQHF.